This T cell receptor beta chain is from a study of OX40 agonist ivuxolimab in advanced cancers. Study context: Patients were 65% to 85% male with ages about 23 to 90, mean approximately 55.

This CDR3 is built from 14 residues. Trimming removed 3 bases from V and 1 base from J, with 9 bases in between. Per germline, CDR1 MDHEN and CDR2 SYDVKM. Overall study results and limits: Part of the nonresponder group also had normalized T-cell clonal expansion that was low.

The assay was immunoSEQ multiplex PCR, and TCRdb's table has in-frame clones only and misses some. The sample has about 58,000 clones, roughly nine tenths seen once. Comment on this clone: Its matching antigen is unknown.

This specimen was CD4+ or CD8+ T cells sorted from blood, taken in a trial of the OX40 agonist ivuxolimab. The TCR originated in an adult with an advanced solid tumor such as melanoma, head and neck, liver or kidney cancer. The J gene is TRBJ1-2, the V gene TRBV28; D not resolved. As DNA, the CDR3 is TGTGCCAGCAGTTTCCGGACGGATAACTATGGCTACACCTTC. This sequence encodes CASSFRTDNYGYTF.